This T cell receptor beta chain is drawn from a study of human T cells and chemical hapten exposure. One entry per CDR3 protein results from TCRdb running MiXCR on the RACE reads. Among 65,000 to 95,000 distinct CDR3 sequences listed, roughly 12% were seen once. Trimming cost V 1 base and J 5 bases; bases outside gene matches: 5. There are 14 residues in the CDR3. The germline CDR1 and CDR2 sequences are DFQATT and SNEGSKA (reference sequence). This clonotype appeared a few times. Time point noted: patch test 1, 2 weeks after DPC sensitization. Stated treatment: therapeutic diphenylcyclopropenone sensitization with weekly scalp DPC.

The sample consisted of whole blood, taken in connection with sensitization to the hapten diphenylcyclopropenone (DPC). The V call is TRBV20-1, the J call TRBJ2-5, with 9 bases fitting TRBD2. The clonotype originates from an older woman with alopecia areata. Some clones in this sample may be carry-over from other donors' samples. This chain's CDR3 is CSARVGLAQETQYF. CDR3 coding DNA: TGCAGTGCTAGAGTGGGACTAGCCCAGGAGACCCAGTACTTC.